The 22 T cell receptor beta chains reported below all come from one sample, sequenced in a study of post-analysis software for immune sequencing data. General study points: Four to six TRBV segments were significantly more frequent in patients than in controls. TRBV5-6, TRBV5-1 and TRBV20-1 were among these segments.

Their specific antigens are unknown. TCR beta cDNA libraries had unique molecular identifiers. TCRdb re-derived calls from the PCR reads in MiXCR, one entry per CDR3 protein. The repertoire holds hundreds of thousands of distinct CDR3 sequences, with around 60% as singletons. The specimen was blood. The receptors stem from a girl aged 2-9 years with multiple sclerosis.

The chain combines TRBV21-1 with TRBJ1-5; TRBD1, the table's D call, was not compared with the DNA. TRBV21-1 has pseudogene status. This CDR3 is 15 amino acids long. CDR3 in DNA: TGTGCCAGCAGCAAAGGGGAAGGGGGCAGGCAGCCCCAGCATTTT. It encodes CASSKGEGGRQPQHF.

This clonotype turned up a few times. V usage is TRBV12-3 or TRBV12-4 and J usage is TRBJ2-1, with 10 nucleotides matching TRBD2. With V trimmed by 6 bases and J by 9 bases, 14 bases remained unmatched. This CDR3 region has 16 residues. The CDR3 DNA is TGTGCCAGCAGCCGGAGCGGGGGGGCCCCCTTAAGTGAGCAGTTCTTC. Its translation: CASSRSGGAPLSEQFF.

This clonotype was seen only a few times. This chain joins TRBV6-6 and TRBJ2-3; D tentatively fits TRBD1 or TRBD2 (5 bases each). Germline V lookup: CDR1 MNHNY, CDR2 SVGAGI (reference sequence). V was clipped by 4 bases and J by 4 bases, with 18 bases between them. The CDR3 extends over 16 amino acids. The CDR3 DNA follows: TGTGCCAGCAGTTCTTTATTCGGGACCCGGGCAGATACGCAGTATTTT. Translation: CASSSLFGTRADTQYF.

The chain recombines TRBV7-9 with TRBJ2-5, with 7 bases aligning to TRBD1. CDR1 SEHNR and CDR2 FQNEAQ come from the germline V gene (reference sequence). This CDR3 contains 16 residues. Losses at the gene ends were 6 bases for V and 0 bases for J; bases not matched to a gene: 10. The CDR3, as DNA: TGTGCCAGCAGTTCTCCCTTGACAGGGAACCAAGAGACCCAGTACTTC. Protein: CASSSPLTGNQETQYF.

This chain connects TRBV20-1 to TRBJ2-3; D possibly corresponds to TRBD2 (5 bases). Germline V lookup: CDR1 DFQATT, CDR2 SNEGSKA (reference sequence). The V gene lost 1 base and the J gene lost 5 bases, with 16 bases spanning the gap. CDR3 length: 15 residues. CDR3 DNA sequence: TGCAGTGCTAGAGTCTCAGCGGAGGCCGGAGATACGCAGTATTTT. Translated, it gives CSARVSAEAGDTQYF.

This chain uses TRBV4-1 with TRBJ2-1; 11 positions match TRBD2. The CDR3 length is 16 residues. Germline CDR1 and CDR2: MGHRA and YSYEKL. Trimming cost V 5 bases and J 8 bases; bases outside gene matches: 11. The CDR3 nucleotides read TGCGCCAGCAGCGCCACGGGACTAGCGGTGGGGGATGAGCAGTTCTTC. Protein product: CASSATGLAVGDEQFF.

This clonotype was seen a handful of times. V usage is TRBV12-3 or TRBV12-4 and J usage is TRBJ2-3; D call uncertain. V lost 10 bases, J lost 3 bases, and 11 bases lay in between. This CDR3 has 12 residues. The CDR3 DNA sequence: TGTGCCACCTCAGTCACTACAGATACGCAGTATTTT. It specifies CATSVTTDTQYF.

The chain has TRBV7-2 and TRBJ1-4; TRBD1 is a possible D gene (5 bases). Germline CDR1 reads SGHTA; CDR2 reads FQGNSA. Trimming removed 4 bases at V and 8 bases at J, with 14 bases between. This CDR3 comprises 14 residues. CDR3 sequence: CASSSPGRGEKLFF. The DNA of the CDR3 is TGTGCCAGCAGCTCCCCGGGACGGGGCGAAAAACTGTTTTTT. The full variable domain, its missing parts supplied by reference TRBV7-2 and TRBJ1-4, is GAGVSQSPSNKVTEKGKDVELRCDPISGHTALYWYRQSLGQGLEFLIYFQGNSAPDKSGLPSDRFSAERTGGSVSTLTIQRTQQEDSAVYLCASSSPGRGEKLFFGSGTQLSVL.

The count of this clonotype is one. This rearrangement joins TRBV27 to TRBJ2-5; 8 nucleotides align to TRBD1. The V and J ends lost 6 bases and 11 bases, in that order; junction bases with no gene match: 26. CDR3 length: 18 residues. CDR1 MNHEY and CDR2 SMNVEV come from the germline V gene (reference sequence). Here the CDR3 reads CASSPGLGQGAILREQYF. The CDR3 DNA follows: TGTGCCAGCAGCCCTGGGCTCGGACAGGGAGCTATACTGAGGGAGCAGTACTTC.

This clonotype was counted between two and nine times. At one of its ends the junction is not consistent with the germline gene, which may arise from a read error. V is TRBV5-1 and J is TRBJ1-6, with 10 nucleotides matching TRBD1. From germline, CDR1 is SGHRS and CDR2 YFSETQ. The CDR3 is made up of 15 amino acids. The CDR3 protein is CASSLAGQGNSPLHF. The CDR3 DNA reads TGTGCCAGCAGCTTAGCGGGACAGGGGAATTCACCCCTCCACTTT.

This clonotype was found a few times. The V gene is TRBV3-1, the J gene TRBJ2-3; D call uncertain. Trimming stripped 2 bases from V and 3 bases from J, with 6 bases between. This CDR3 region has 13 residues. CDR1 is LGHDT and CDR2 is YNNKEL in the germline V gene (reference sequence). The CDR3 region has the DNA TGTGCCAGCAGCCAATCTAGTACAGATACGCAGTATTTT. It codes for CASSQSSTDTQYF.

The chain couples TRBV7-2 to TRBJ2-5; 9 bases map to TRBD2. In germline, CDR1 is SGHTA, CDR2 FQGNSA. The CDR3 totals 17 residues. V trimming: 3 bases; J trimming: 5 bases; junction bases outside the gene matches: 13. The CDR3 reads CASSFSFRLAGRETQYF. In nucleotides, the CDR3 is TGTGCCAGCAGCTTTAGTTTTCGGCTAGCGGGGAGGGAGACCCAGTACTTC. Together with reference TRBV7-2 and TRBJ2-5, the CDR3 gives the full variable domain: GAGVSQSPSNKVTEKGKDVELRCDPISGHTALYWYRQSLGQGLEFLIYFQGNSAPDKSGLPSDRFSAERTGGSVSTLTIQRTQQEDSAVYLCASSFSFRLAGRETQYFGPGTRLLVL.

The CDR3 DNA follows: TGTGCCAGCAGTTACGCCAAGGCGGACTACAATGAGCAGTTCTTC. It specifies CASSYAKADYNEQFF. The chain has TRBV6-5 and TRBJ2-1; D gene ambiguous. Germline CDR1 is MNHEY and CDR2 is SVGAGI. There are 15 residues in the CDR3. With 2 bases removed from V and 3 bases from J, the gap between germline ends came to 11 bases.

This clonotype appeared a few times. The chain couples TRBV7-2 to TRBJ2-7; 9 bases fit TRBD2. The CDR3 covers 14 residues. V was pared by 5 bases and J by 3 bases, with 5 bases of the junction left unmatched. CDR1 and CDR2 from the germline V gene are SGHTA and FQGNSA. CDR3 loop: CASSTSGGRYEQYF. The DNA for the CDR3 is TGTGCCAGCAGCACAAGCGGGGGGCGCTACGAGCAGTACTTC.

The J gene is TRBJ1-6, the V gene TRBV7-2; 7 bases agree with TRBD1. V lost 5 bases to trimming and J lost 8 bases; unmatched junction nucleotides: 9. The CDR3 runs 15 residues. CDR1 is SGHTA, CDR2 FQGNSA, per germline. This CDR3 is CASSPSRGGYSPLHF. Here the CDR3 DNA reads TGTGCCAGCAGCCCATCCAGGGGGGGGTATTCACCCCTCCACTTT.

The rearrangement uses TRBV6-2 or TRBV6-3 and TRBJ2-1; 11 bases align to TRBD2. Germline loops: CDR1 MNHEY, CDR2 SVGEGT. V lost 0 bases and J lost 5; bases outside the gene matches: 3. This CDR3 is 16 amino acids long. CDR3 protein: CASSYSELAGDNEQFF. CDR3 DNA sequence: TGTGCCAGCAGTTACTCGGAACTAGCGGGAGACAATGAGCAGTTCTTC.

The J gene is TRBJ2-3, the V gene TRBV29-1; D gene ambiguous. Looked up from germline, CDR1 is SQVTM and CDR2 is ANQGSEA. The CDR3 is made up of 12 amino acids. Trimming cost V 4 bases and J 5 bases, with 10 bases left between them. The CDR3 nucleotides are TGCAGCGTTGCAGGACGGAGAGATACGCAGTATTTT. It yields the protein CSVAGRRDTQYF.

The chain carries TRBV5-4 and TRBJ2-7, with TRBD2 matching over 8 bases. The CDR3 has 16 residues. V trimming: 4 bases; J trimming: 3 bases; junction bases outside the gene matches: 12. Germline loops: CDR1 SGHNT, CDR2 YYREEE (reference sequence). The CDR3 nucleotides are TGTGCCAGCAGCAAGCCCCGGAGCGGGAGTGGCTACGAGCAGTACTTC. Protein sequence: CASSKPRSGSGYEQYF.

This clonotype showed up just a few times. The J gene is TRBJ1-2, the V gene TRBV2, with 7 bases identical to TRBD1. CDR1 SNHLY and CDR2 FYNNEI come from the germline V gene. With V trimmed by 2 bases and J by 4 bases, 1 base remained unmatched. This CDR3 region has 13 residues. The CDR3 here is CASSETGVYGYTF. DNA for the CDR3: TGTGCCAGCAGTGAAACAGGGGTCTATGGCTACACCTTC.

This clonotype came up a few times. This chain uses TRBV10-3 with TRBJ2-5, with D uncertain. Germline loops: CDR1 ENHRY, CDR2 SYGVKD. Trimming removed 4 bases from V and 0 bases from J, with 6 bases in between. CDR3 size: 13 residues. CDR3 protein: CAISGAHQETQYF. The CDR3 DNA sequence: TGTGCCATCAGTGGGGCTCACCAAGAGACCCAGTACTTC.

V usage is TRBV6-5 and J usage is TRBJ1-2; 8 positions agree with TRBD1. The germline V gene encodes CDR1 MNHEY and CDR2 SVGAGI. V gave up 10 bases and J gave up 4 bases; unmatched junction bases: 8. CDR3 length: 13 amino acids. The CDR3: CAITDRALYGYTF. For the CDR3, the DNA is TGTGCCATCACGGACAGGGCCCTCTATGGCTACACCTTC.

This chain links TRBV7-3 with TRBJ1-1; no firm D call. V was shortened by 0 bases and J by 3 bases, with 8 bases between the two germline ends. The CDR3 sequence is 14 residues long. Germline loops: CDR1 SGHTA, CDR2 FQGTGA. The CDR3 DNA reads TGTGCCAGCAGCTTAACCAGCGGGGACACTGAAGCTTTCTTT. Protein sequence: CASSLTSGDTEAFF.